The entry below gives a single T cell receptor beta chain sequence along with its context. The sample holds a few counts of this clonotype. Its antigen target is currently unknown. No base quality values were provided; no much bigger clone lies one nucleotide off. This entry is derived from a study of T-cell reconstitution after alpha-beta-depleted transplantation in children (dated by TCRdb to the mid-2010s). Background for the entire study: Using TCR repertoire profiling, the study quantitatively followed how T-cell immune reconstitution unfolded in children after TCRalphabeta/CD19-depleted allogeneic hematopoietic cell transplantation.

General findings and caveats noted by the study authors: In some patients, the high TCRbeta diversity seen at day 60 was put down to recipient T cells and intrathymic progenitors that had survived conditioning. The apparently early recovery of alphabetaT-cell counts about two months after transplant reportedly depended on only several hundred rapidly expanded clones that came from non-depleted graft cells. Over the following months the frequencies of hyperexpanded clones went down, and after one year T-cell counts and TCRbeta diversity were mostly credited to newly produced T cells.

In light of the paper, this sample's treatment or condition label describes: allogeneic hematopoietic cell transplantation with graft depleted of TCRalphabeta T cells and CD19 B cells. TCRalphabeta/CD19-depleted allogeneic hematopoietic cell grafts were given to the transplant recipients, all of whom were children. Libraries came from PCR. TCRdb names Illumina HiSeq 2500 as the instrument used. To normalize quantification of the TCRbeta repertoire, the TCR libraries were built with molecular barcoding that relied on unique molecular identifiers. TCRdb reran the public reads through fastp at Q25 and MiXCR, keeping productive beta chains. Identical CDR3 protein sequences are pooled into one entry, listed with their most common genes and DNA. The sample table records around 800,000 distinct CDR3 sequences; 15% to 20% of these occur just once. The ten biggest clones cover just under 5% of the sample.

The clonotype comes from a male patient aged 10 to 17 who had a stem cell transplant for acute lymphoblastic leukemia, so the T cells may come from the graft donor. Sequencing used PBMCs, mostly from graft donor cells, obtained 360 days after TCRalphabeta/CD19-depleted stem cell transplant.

The CDR3 corresponds to CASSLPRGLAGETQYF. In nucleotides, the sequence is TGTGCCAGCAGTTTACCCCGGGGACTAGCTGGCGAGACCCAGTACTTC. The chain uses TRBV12-3 or TRBV12-4 and TRBJ2-5, and 9 bases in between align with TRBD2. The CDR3 has 16 amino acids, counting the end cysteine and phenylalanine. The kept DNA is CDR3 alone, 48 bases in frame from the first base. The germline V and J ends show losses of 2 bases and 5 bases respectively, and no gene match explains 9 bases of the junction.